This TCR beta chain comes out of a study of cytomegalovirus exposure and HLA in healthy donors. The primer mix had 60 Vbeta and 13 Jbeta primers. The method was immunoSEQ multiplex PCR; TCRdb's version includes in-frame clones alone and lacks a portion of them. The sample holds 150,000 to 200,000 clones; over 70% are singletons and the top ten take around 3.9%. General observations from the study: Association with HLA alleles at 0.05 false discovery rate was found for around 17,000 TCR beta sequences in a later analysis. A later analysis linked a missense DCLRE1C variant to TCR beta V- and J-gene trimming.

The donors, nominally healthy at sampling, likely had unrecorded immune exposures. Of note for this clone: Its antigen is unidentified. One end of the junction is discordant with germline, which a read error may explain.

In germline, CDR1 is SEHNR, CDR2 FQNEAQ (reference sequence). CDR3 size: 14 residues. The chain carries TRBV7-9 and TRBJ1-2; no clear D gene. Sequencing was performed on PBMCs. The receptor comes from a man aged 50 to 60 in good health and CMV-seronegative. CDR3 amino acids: CSSTPRGNNYGYTF. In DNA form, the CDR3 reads TGTTCCAGCACCCCACGAGGGAATAACTATGGCTACACCTTC. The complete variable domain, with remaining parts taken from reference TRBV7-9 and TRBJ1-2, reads DTGVSQNPRHKITKRGQNVTFRCDPISEHNRLYWYRQTLGQGPEFLTYFQNEAQLEKSRLLSDRFSAERPKGSFSTLEIQRTEQGDSAMYLCSSTPRGNNYGYTFGSGTRLTVV.